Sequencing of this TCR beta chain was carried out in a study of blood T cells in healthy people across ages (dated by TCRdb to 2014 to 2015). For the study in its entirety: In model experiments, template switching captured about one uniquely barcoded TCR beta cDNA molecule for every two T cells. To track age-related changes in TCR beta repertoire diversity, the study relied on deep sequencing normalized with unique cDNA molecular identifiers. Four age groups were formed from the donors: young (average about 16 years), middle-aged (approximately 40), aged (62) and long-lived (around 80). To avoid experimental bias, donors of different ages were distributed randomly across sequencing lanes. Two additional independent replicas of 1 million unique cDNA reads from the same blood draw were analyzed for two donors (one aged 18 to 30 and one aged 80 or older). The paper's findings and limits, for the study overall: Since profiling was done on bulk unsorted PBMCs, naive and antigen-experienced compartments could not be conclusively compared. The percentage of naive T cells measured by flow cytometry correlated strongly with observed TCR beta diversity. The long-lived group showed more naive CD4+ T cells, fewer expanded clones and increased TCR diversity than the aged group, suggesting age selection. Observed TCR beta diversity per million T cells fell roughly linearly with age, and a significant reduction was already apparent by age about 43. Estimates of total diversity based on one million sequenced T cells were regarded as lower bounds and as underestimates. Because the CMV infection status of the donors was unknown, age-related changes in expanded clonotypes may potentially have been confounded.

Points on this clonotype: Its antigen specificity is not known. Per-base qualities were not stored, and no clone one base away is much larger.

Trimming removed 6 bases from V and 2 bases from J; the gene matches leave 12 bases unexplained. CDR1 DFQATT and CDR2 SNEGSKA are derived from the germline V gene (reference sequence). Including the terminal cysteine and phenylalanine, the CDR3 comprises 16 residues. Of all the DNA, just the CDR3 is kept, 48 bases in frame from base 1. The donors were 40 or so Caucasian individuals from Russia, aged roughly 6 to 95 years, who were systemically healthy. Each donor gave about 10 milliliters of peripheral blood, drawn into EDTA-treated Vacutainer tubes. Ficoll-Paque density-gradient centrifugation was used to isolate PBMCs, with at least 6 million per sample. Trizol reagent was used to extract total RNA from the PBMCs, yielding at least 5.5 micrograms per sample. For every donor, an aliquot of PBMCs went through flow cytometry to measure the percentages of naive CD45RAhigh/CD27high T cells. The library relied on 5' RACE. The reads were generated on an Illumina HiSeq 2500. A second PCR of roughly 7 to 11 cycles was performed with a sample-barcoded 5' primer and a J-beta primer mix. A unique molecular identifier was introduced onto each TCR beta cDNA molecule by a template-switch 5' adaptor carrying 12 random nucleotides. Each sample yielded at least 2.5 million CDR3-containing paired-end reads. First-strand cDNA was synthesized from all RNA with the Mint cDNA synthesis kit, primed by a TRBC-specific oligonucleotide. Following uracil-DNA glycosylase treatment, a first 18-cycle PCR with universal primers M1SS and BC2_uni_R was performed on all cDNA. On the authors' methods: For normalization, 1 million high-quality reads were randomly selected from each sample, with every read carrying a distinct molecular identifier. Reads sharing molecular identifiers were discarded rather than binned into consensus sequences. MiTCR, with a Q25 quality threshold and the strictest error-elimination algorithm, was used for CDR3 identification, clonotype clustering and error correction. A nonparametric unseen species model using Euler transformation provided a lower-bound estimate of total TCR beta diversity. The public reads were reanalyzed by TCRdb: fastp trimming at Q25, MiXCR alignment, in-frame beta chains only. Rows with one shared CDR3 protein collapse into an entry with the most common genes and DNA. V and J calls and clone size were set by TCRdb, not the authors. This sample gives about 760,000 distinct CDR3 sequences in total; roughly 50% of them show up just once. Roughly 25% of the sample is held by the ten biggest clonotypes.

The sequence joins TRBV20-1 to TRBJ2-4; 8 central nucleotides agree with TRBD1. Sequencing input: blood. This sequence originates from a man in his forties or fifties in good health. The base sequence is TGCAGTGCGGGTACAGGGGGTCTTGGGACCAAAAACATTCAGTACTTC. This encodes CSAGTGGLGTKNIQYF.